Following are 18 T cell receptor beta chains from one sample sequenced in a study of T cell repertoires in aging, cancer and after chemotherapy. Peripheral blood genomic DNA, not sorted cells or RNA, was the template. Multiplex touch-down PCR with TRB-A/B primers amplified rearranged V-D-J TRB sequences. In TCRdb, the multiplex PCR reads were re-called with MiXCR into one record per CDR3 protein. The data show 400 or so distinct CDR3 sequences, 30% to 35% seen once. Input material: blood. The receptors originated from a human donor with a solid tumor.

The gene calls are TRBV4-1 and TRBJ2-2, with D hard to call. V was shortened by 2 bases and J by 7 bases, with 14 bases between the two germline ends. This CDR3 has 15 amino acids. Looked up from germline, CDR1 is MGHRA and CDR2 is YSYEKL. The CDR3 DNA follows: TGCGCCAGCAGCCAATTACTTCTAGGGCACGGGGAGCTGTTTTTT. It encodes CASSQLLLGHGELFF.

The chain couples TRBV7-3 to TRBJ2-3; TRBD2 matches 9 bases. J lost 5 bases, V lost 0 bases, and 0 bases had no gene match. This CDR3 region has 14 residues. Germline CDR1 is SGHTA and CDR2 is FQGTGA. DNA of the CDR3: TGTGCCAGCAGCTTAACTAGCGGGAGAGATACGCAGTATTTT. This codes for CASSLTSGRDTQYF. Full variable domain (rest looked up from reference TRBV7-3 and TRBJ2-3): GAGVSQTPSNKVTEKGKYVELRCDPISGHTALYWYRQSLGQGPEFLIYFQGTGAADDSGLPNDRFFAVRPEGSVSTLKIQRTERGDSAVYLCASSLTSGRDTQYFGPGTRLTVL.

V gene TRBV6-5 combines with J gene TRBJ2-1; 10 bases align to TRBD2. The CDR3 runs to 16 residues. V was clipped by 2 bases and J by 8 bases; unmatched bases: 9. Germline CDR1 MNHEY, CDR2 SVGAGI. The CDR3 spells CASSYGAGGPSDEQFF. In DNA form, the CDR3 reads TGTGCCAGCAGTTACGGAGCGGGGGGGCCCTCAGATGAGCAGTTCTTC.

This rearrangement joins TRBV7-3 to TRBJ2-1; 7 nucleotides agree with TRBD2. CDR3 length equals 15 residues. The germline V gene has CDR1 SGHTA and CDR2 FQGTGA. V lost 5 bases to trimming and J lost 0 bases; unmatched junction nucleotides: 4. DNA of the CDR3: TGTGCCAGCAGCCAGGGACTACACTCCTACAATGAGCAGTTCTTC. As protein: CASSQGLHSYNEQFF.

In its sample, this clonotype is large. The genes are TRBV6-4 and TRBJ2-1; D possibly corresponds to TRBD2 (6 bases). Germline V gene sequence: CDR1 MRHNA, CDR2 SNTAGT. The CDR3 length is 15 residues. The ends were cut back, 3 bases at V and 0 bases at J, with 9 bases in the middle. CDR3 region: CASSDRGDSYNEQFF. The CDR3 DNA sequence: TGTGCCAGCAGTGATCGCGGGGACTCCTACAATGAGCAGTTCTTC.

A remark on this clonotype: A single base separates this from a much larger clone, so it may be a read error. The rearrangement links TRBV29-1 to TRBJ2-1; 10 bases align to TRBD2. Trimming removed 5 bases from V and 7 bases from J; junction bases left unmatched: 14. The germline V gene has CDR1 SQVTM and CDR2 ANQGSEA. The CDR3 totals 16 residues. The CDR3 coding sequence is TGCAGCGTTCTCCACTCCCTAGCGGGAGTACTTAATGAGCAGTTCTTC. Its translation is CSVLHSLAGVLNEQFF.

This clonotype was counted only a few times. The gene calls are TRBV21-1 and TRBJ1-5; TRBD1 is the table's D call and was not checked against the DNA. TRBV21-1 is deemed a pseudogene. This CDR3 is 14 amino acids long. The CDR3 here is CASSTRTGNQPQHF. As DNA, the CDR3 is TGTGCCAGCAGCACCCGGACAGGGAATCAGCCCCAGCATTTT.

This clonotype was observed a few times. The chain is built from TRBV5-1 and TRBJ1-3; 8 bases map to TRBD1. The CDR3 totals 16 residues. Germline lookup yields CDR1 SGHRS and CDR2 YFSETQ. After removal of 3 bases from V and 4 bases from J, the junction contained 9 bases not matched to a gene. CDR3 protein: CASSSYAGGSGNTIYF. In DNA, the CDR3 is TGCGCCAGCAGCTCGTACGCAGGGGGCTCAGGAAACACCATATATTTT.

This clonotype came up a few times. In this CDR3 the conserved last residue, phenylalanine or tryptophan, is missing, so a read error is likely. It is unclear where the CDR3 begins or ends on the DNA, so no DNA is shown, and the CDR3 is as TCRdb lists it. The chain couples TRBV10-2 to TRBJ1-5; whether TRBD1, the table's D call, matches the DNA was not checked. The CDR3 spans 10 amino acids, including both terminal residues. Germline lookup yields CDR1 WSHSY and CDR2 SAAADI. CDR3 loop: CARGTTQFFV.

This clonotype was observed once. The rearrangement links TRBV30 to TRBJ1-2; 8 bases are a match to TRBD1. CDR3 length equals 11 residues. The V segment lost 3 bases and the J segment 8 bases; nucleotides outside the gene matches: 2. CDR1 and CDR2 from the germline V gene are GTSNPN and SVGIG (reference sequence). The CDR3 loop is CAWRTGEGYTF. The CDR3 bases are TGTGCCTGGAGGACAGGGGAGGGCTACACCTTC. Full variable domain (outside the CDR3, taken from reference TRBV30 and TRBJ1-2): SQTIHQWPATLVQPVGSPLSLECTVEGTSNPNLYWYRQAAGRGLQLLFYSVGIGQISSEVPQNLSASRPQDRQFILSSKKLLLSDSGFYLCAWRTGEGYTFGSGTRLTVV.

This clonotype rates as large. This chain uses TRBV6-2 or TRBV6-3 with TRBJ2-1; 9 nucleotides line up with TRBD2. The CDR3 runs 17 residues. With V trimmed by 0 bases and J by 8 bases, 11 bases remained unmatched. CDR1 and CDR2 from the germline V gene are MNHEY and SVGEGT. In DNA form, the CDR3 reads TGTGCCAGCAGTTACTCGTTGACGGAGCGGGAGGTCTATGAGCAGTTCTTC. Amino acids: CASSYSLTEREVYEQFF.

For this clonotype: The junction and the germline gene differ at one end; a read error may be behind it. The chain has TRBV7-9 and TRBJ1-1; TRBD1 is a possible D gene (6 bases). The CDR3 totals 13 residues. Germline V gives CDR1 SEHNR, CDR2 FQNEAQ (reference sequence). This CDR3 reads CASSLSGAYEQYF. DNA of the CDR3: TGTGCCAGCAGCTTGTCAGGGGCCTACGAGCAGTACTTT.

The rearrangement links TRBV10-1 to TRBJ2-1; the match to TRBD2 covers 10 bases. CDR3 length: 14 residues. V dropped 10 bases and J dropped 6; count of bases not matched to a gene: 9. Germline loops: CDR1 WNHNN, CDR2 SYGVQD (reference sequence). The CDR3 DNA follows: TGCGCCACCCTGGGGCTAGCGGGAGTCAATGAGCAGTTCTTC. Its translation is CATLGLAGVNEQFF.

This clonotype was found a few times. The chain joins TRBV10-3 to TRBJ1-3; 7 bases align to TRBD1. The CDR3 is 18 residues long. V lost 6 bases and J lost 2; bases outside the gene matches: 16. Germline loops: CDR1 ENHRY, CDR2 SYGVKD. The CDR3 here is CAIRGGSPGQRPGNTIYF. The CDR3 DNA is TGTGCCATCAGAGGGGGAAGCCCGGGACAGCGACCTGGAAACACCATATATTTT.

The chain couples TRBV11-2 to TRBJ1-6, with D perhaps TRBD1 (5 bases). With 3 bases removed from V and 10 bases from J, the gap between germline ends came to 10 bases. This CDR3 contains 13 residues. Germline V gene sequence: CDR1 SGHAT, CDR2 FQNNGV. This chain's CDR3 is CASSLGVESPLHF. The CDR3 DNA follows: TGTGCCAGCAGCTTGGGGGTTGAATCACCCCTCCACTTT.

This clonotype was observed a handful of times. The gene calls are TRBV19 and TRBJ1-4; the D gene is possibly TRBD1 (5 bases). The CDR3 sequence is 15 residues long. Germline V gives CDR1 LNHDA, CDR2 SQIVND (reference sequence). In nucleotides, the CDR3 is TGTGCTACAAATACGGGGGGATCAACTAATGAAAAACTGTTTTTT. Its protein is CATNTGGSTNEKLFF. Full variable domain (remainder filled in from reference TRBV19 and TRBJ1-4): DGGITQSPKYLFRKEGQNVTLSCEQNLNHDAMYWYRQDPGQGLRLIYYSQIVNDFQKGDIAEGYSVSREKKESFPLTVTSAQKNPTAFYLCATNTGGSTNEKLFFGSGTQLSVL.

A note on this clonotype: This could be a read error, since a much larger clone is one nucleotide away. This chain uses TRBV12-1 with TRBJ1-6; whether TRBD1, the table's D call, matches the DNA was not checked. TRBV12-1 is marked as a pseudogene. CDR3 size: 15 residues. CDR3 region: CASRLGGQVHSPLHF. DNA of the CDR3: TGTGCCAGCAGATTGGGTGGACAGGTGCATTCACCCCTCCACTTT.

This clonotype turned up a few times. V is TRBV20-1 and J is TRBJ1-5; TRBD1 matches at 7 bases. The germline CDR1 and CDR2 sequences are DFQATT and SNEGSKA (reference sequence). CDR3 length: 15 residues. Trimming cost V 4 bases and J 7 bases; bases outside gene matches: 13. In DNA, the CDR3 is TGCAGTGCTATCCCCGGAGAGGGGGCGAGGCAGCCCCAGCATTTT. Translation gives CSAIPGEGARQPQHF.